This TCR beta chain comes out of a study of glioma-infiltrating T cells. Study conclusions and caveats: Tissue-blood divergence was below expectation in non-neoplastic patients, above in gliomas.

On this clonotype itself: Its target is unknown.

Using RNA template, CDR3s of TCR alpha and beta were amplified with iRepertoire arm-PCR. Tissue mRNA or PBMC total RNA, about 90-400 ng, went into one-step reverse transcription and amplification. TCRdb re-called the multiplex PCR reads with MiXCR, one entry per CDR3 protein. The table has about 130,000 distinct CDR3 sequences, 24% seen once; the top ten hold 27%. The CDR3 is 14 amino acids. The V and J ends lost 6 bases and 10 bases, in that order; junction bases with no gene match: 5. The sequencing input was glioma tissue, nonneoplastic brain tissue, or PBMCs (not recorded which). The receptor comes from a human donor with low-grade glioma or glioblastoma, undergoing nonglioma brain surgery, or in good health (not recorded which). This chain uses TRBV12-3 or TRBV12-4 with TRBJ2-1, with 14 bases lining up with TRBD2. The CDR3 protein is CASSPRTSGGEQFF. The CDR3 DNA sequence: TGTGCCAGCAGCCCAAGGACTAGCGGGGGGGAGCAGTTCTTC.